This T cell receptor beta chain was found in a study of monozygotic twins with inflammatory bowel disease. Germline V gene data show CDR1 as SGHNT and CDR2 as YYREEE (reference sequence). CDR3 length: 15 residues. TCRdb re-called the 5' RACE reads; every CDR3 protein appears as one record, without DNA. The table gives around 40,000 distinct CDR3 sequences; the top ten clones make up approximately 5.8% of it. This chain joins TRBV5-4 and TRBJ1-2; TCRdb returns TRBD1, unconfirmable since there is no DNA. Sequenced material: blood. The receptor was derived from a human donor with ulcerative colitis or Crohn's disease, or a healthy co-twin of an affected twin (not recorded which). CDR3: CASSSPGQSNYGYTF.